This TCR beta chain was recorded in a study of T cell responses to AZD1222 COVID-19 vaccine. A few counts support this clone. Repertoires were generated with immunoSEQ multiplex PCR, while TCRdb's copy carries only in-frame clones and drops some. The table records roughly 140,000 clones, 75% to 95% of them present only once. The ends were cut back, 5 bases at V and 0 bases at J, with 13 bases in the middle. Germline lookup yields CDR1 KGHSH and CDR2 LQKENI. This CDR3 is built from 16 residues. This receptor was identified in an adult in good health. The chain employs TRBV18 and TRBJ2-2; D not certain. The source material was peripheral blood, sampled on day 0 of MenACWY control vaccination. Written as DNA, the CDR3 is TGTGCCAGCTCATCGCAGGAGATCGCGAACACCGGGGAGCTGTTTTTT. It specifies CASSSQEIANTGELFF.